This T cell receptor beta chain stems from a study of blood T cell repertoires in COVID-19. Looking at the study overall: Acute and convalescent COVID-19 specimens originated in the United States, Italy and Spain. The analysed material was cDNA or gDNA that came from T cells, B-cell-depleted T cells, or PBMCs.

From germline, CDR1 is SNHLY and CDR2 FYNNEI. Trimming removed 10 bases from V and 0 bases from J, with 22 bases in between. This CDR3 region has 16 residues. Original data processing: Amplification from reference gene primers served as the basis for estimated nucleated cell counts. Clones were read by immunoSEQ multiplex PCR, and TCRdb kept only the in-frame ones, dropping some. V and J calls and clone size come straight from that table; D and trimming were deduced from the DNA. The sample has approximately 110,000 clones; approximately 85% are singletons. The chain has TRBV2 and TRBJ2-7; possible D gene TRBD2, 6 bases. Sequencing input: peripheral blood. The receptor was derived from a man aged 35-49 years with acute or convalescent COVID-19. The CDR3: CATRPGGSLNSYEQYF. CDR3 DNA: TGTGCCACCCGCCCCGGGGGTTCGCTAAACTCCTACGAGCAGTACTTC.